The source of this T cell receptor (beta chain) is a study of Ad26.COV2.S vaccination and SARS-CoV-2 variants. Looked up from germline, CDR1 is SGHTA and CDR2 is FQGNSA. Trimming took off 2 bases at V and 4 bases at J, with 5 bases between the two ends. The CDR3 is 13 amino acids. Study-level results: Non-spike TCR breadth was similar in vaccine and placebo recipients. Spike-specific responses of CD8+ and CD4+ T cells were reported to display substantial breadth after vaccination.

Note on this clone: As yet, its antigen is unknown.

The treatment: 15 to 20 received Ad26.COV2.S at low or high dose, single or two shots; 5 received placebo; per-sample allocation not given. Specimen acquisition occurred on day 63 following the initial vaccine or placebo injection. The method was immunoSEQ multiplex PCR; TCRdb's version includes in-frame clones alone and lacks a portion of them. This table has approximately 340,000 clones, 70% to 90% appearing once. V usage is TRBV7-2 and J usage is TRBJ2-2, with unresolved D. The starting material was peripheral blood, obtained in a trial of Ad26.COV2.S vaccine versus placebo. The receptor's source is a person aged 18 to 59 who received the Ad26.COV2.S COVID-19 vaccine or a placebo. CDR3 loop: CASSLIPTGELFF. DNA of the CDR3: TGTGCCAGCAGCTTAATACCCACCGGGGAGCTGTTTTTT.